The clone carrying this TCR beta chain was observed at least ten times. What it binds is unknown. Sample time point: longitudinal time-point 1 (baseline). The cDNA was synthesized by 5'RACE incorporating 10-nucleotide random UMIs. TCRdb called the 5' RACE reads again in MiXCR, with one record for every CDR3 protein. The data show about 50,000 distinct CDR3 sequences, roughly 10% seen once. This specimen belongs to a study of neurological immune-mediated disorders. Study-wide findings and caveats: Private repertoires in all groups were suggested, as expanded clones shared no CDR3 amino acid sequences across subjects. HTLV-1-associated myelopathy showed the most TCR clonal expansion; multiple sclerosis the least, below healthy controls.

The CDR3 loop spans 15 amino acids. Trimming at V came to 6 bases and at J to 1 base, leaving 2 bases not matched to a gene. The J gene is TRBJ2-2, the V gene TRBV12-3 or TRBV12-4; 10 nucleotides align to TRBD1. Material: PBMCs. This clonotype was sampled from a woman aged 40 to 50 in good health. This CDR3 is CASRRTGGNTGELFF. For the CDR3, the DNA is TGTGCCAGCAGACGGACAGGGGGGAACACCGGGGAGCTGTTTTTT.